Shown below are 20 T cell receptor beta chains from a single sample sequenced in a study of post-analysis software for immune sequencing data. Unique-molecular-identifier-tagged TCR beta cDNA libraries were used. TCRdb re-called the PCR reads with MiXCR, one entry per CDR3 protein. The sample consists of about 800,000 distinct CDR3 sequences, about 32% of them appearing once. Whole-study results and caveats: When patients were compared with controls, about five TRBV segments were more frequent, TRBV5-6, TRBV5-1 and TRBV20-1 among them.

These receptors have no known antigen. Sequencing was done on a sample of blood. These receptors were taken from a girl between 10 and 17 years old with multiple sclerosis.

The chain employs TRBV28 and TRBJ1-6; D may be TRBD1 (5 bases). The CDR3 covers 15 residues. V was cut by 6 bases and J by 7 bases, with 16 bases left in between. Per germline, CDR1 MDHEN and CDR2 SYDVKM. The CDR3 sequence: CASSRDGGNNSPLHF. In nucleotides, the CDR3 is TGTGCCAGCAGCCGCGACGGGGGTAACAATTCACCCCTCCACTTT.

Concerning this clonotype: This could be a read error, since a much larger clone is one nucleotide away. The chain combines TRBV6-5 with TRBJ2-1, with TRBD1 identical over 10 bases. The better agreement between TRBJ2-7 and the DNA end casts doubt on the J call. CDR1 is MNHEY, CDR2 SVGAGI, per germline. The CDR3 is 18 residues long. Written as DNA, the CDR3 is TGTGCCAGCAGTTACTACTCCTCAGGGACAGGGGAAAACAATGAGCAGTACTTC. Protein sequence: CASSYYSSGTGENNEQYF.

This chain connects TRBV6-6 to TRBJ2-7, with TRBD2 identical over 14 bases. J was trimmed by 7 bases and V by 8 bases; bases with no gene match: 10. Germline V gene data show CDR1 as MNHNY and CDR2 as SVGAGI (reference sequence). The CDR3 totals 15 residues. The CDR3 DNA is TGTGCCAGCTATCACGGGACTAGCGGGAGAGGAGAGCAGTACTTC. As protein: CASYHGTSGRGEQYF.

This clonotype was seen a few times. The V and J genes are TRBV3-1 and TRBJ1-4; D is unclear. The length of the CDR3 is 12 residues. Trimming removed 0 bases from V and 10 bases from J, with 6 bases in between. In germline, CDR1 is LGHDT, CDR2 YNNKEL (reference sequence). The DNA for the CDR3 is TGTGCCAGCAGCCAAGATATTGGAAAACTGTTTTTT. This encodes CASSQDIGKLFF.

J is TRBJ1-2 and V is TRBV4-1, with 7 bases matching TRBD1. The germline V gene encodes CDR1 MGHRA and CDR2 YSYEKL. This CDR3 has 16 amino acids. Germline trimming cut 4 bases from V and 4 bases from J; bases unmatched to any gene: 12. The CDR3 bases are TGCGCCAGCAGCCCCGGGACAGAGGCTGGGATCTATGGCTACACCTTC. The encoded protein is CASSPGTEAGIYGYTF.

Worth noting for this clonotype: A much larger clone lies a single base off, so this may be a read error. The chain recombines TRBV6-2 or TRBV6-3 with TRBJ2-5, with a weak D call TRBD2 (5 bases). This CDR3 has 14 residues. The V and J ends lost 5 bases and 1 base respectively, with 11 bases between them. Germline CDR1 MNHEY, CDR2 SVGEGT. CDR3 in amino acids: CASSNLASQETQYF. The CDR3 region has the DNA TGTGCCAGCAGTAATCTAGCCTCCCAAGAGACCCAGTACTTC.

The chain links TRBV6-6 to TRBJ2-5; 8 bases map to TRBD1. The CDR3 extends over 15 amino acids. Unmatched junction bases numbered 9, after V lost 5 bases and J lost 4 bases. Per the germline V gene, CDR1 is MNHNY and CDR2 is SVGAGI (reference sequence). CDR3 region: CASSTPQGAGETQYF. For the CDR3, the DNA is TGTGCCAGCAGTACACCTCAGGGGGCTGGAGAGACCCAGTACTTC.

CDR3 loop: CASSYSRGGSGNTIYF. In nucleotides, the CDR3 is TGTGCCAGCAGTTACTCTAGAGGAGGCTCTGGAAACACCATATATTTT. The V and J genes are TRBV6-6 and TRBJ1-3, with D unclear. The V gene lost 0 bases and the J gene lost 0 bases, with 9 bases spanning the gap. CDR3 length equals 16 residues. The germline V gene has CDR1 MNHNY and CDR2 SVGAGI (reference sequence).

The chain employs TRBV6-5 and TRBJ2-2; 12 nucleotides line up with TRBD1. The germline V gene has CDR1 MNHEY and CDR2 SVGAGI. The CDR3 has 16 residues. Germline trimming cut 6 bases from V and 5 bases from J; bases unmatched to any gene: 7. The CDR3 DNA reads TGTGCCAGCAGAAGCCGGGACAGGGGGCGAACCGGGGAGCTGTTTTTT. This encodes CASRSRDRGRTGELFF.

This clonotype has more than one count but fewer than ten. The V call is TRBV28, the J call TRBJ2-4; weak D call: TRBD2 (5 bases). Trimming stripped 7 bases from V and 0 bases from J, with 16 bases between. The germline CDR1 and CDR2 sequences are MDHEN and SYDVKM. This CDR3 comprises 16 residues. The CDR3, as DNA: TGTGCCAGCACCGCTCGGGGTACTGGAGCCAAAAACATTCAGTACTTC. This sequence encodes CASTARGTGAKNIQYF.

This clonotype was seen only a few times. V usage is TRBV27 and J usage is TRBJ2-7; 14 bases are shared with TRBD2. V lost 4 bases and J lost 4; bases outside the gene matches: 6. Per germline, CDR1 MNHEY and CDR2 SMNVEV (reference sequence). This CDR3 has 16 residues. The CDR3 region has the DNA TGTGCCAGCAGTTCCGGGACTAGCGGGAGATGGTACGAGCAGTACTTC. Translated: CASSSGTSGRWYEQYF.

In DNA, the CDR3 is TGTGCCAGCAGTGACCGTGGGCGGGGGGGCATTATGGTGACCCAGTACTTC. Its translation: CASSDRGRGGIMVTQYF. V usage is TRBV6-1 and J usage is TRBJ2-5; 9 nucleotides agree with TRBD2. V was pared by 3 bases and J by 7 bases, with 15 bases of the junction left unmatched. The CDR3 is made up of 17 amino acids. Germline-derived CDR1 and CDR2 are MNHNS and SASEGT.

This sequence joins TRBV12-3 or TRBV12-4 and TRBJ2-7; D might be TRBD1 or TRBD2, each matching 5 bases. Trimming removed 6 bases from V and 2 bases from J, with 14 bases in between. The CDR3 totals 14 residues. CDR3 DNA: TGTGCCAGCAGCCCTACCGGGACGGCCTACGAGCAGTACTTC. It codes for CASSPTGTAYEQYF.

This chain links TRBV10-1 with TRBJ2-7; 9 bases are shared with TRBD2. Unmatched junction bases numbered 5, after V lost 6 bases and J lost 2 bases. This CDR3 region has 14 residues. Germline V CDR1 and CDR2: WNHNN, SYGVQD (reference sequence). The CDR3 reads CASRDASGAYEQYF. For the CDR3, the DNA is TGCGCCAGCAGGGATGCTAGCGGGGCCTACGAGCAGTACTTC.

This chain uses TRBV2 with TRBJ2-6; D is undetermined. Trimming cost V 8 bases and J 1 base, with 6 bases left between them. There are 13 residues in the CDR3. Germline V gene lookup returns CDR1 SNHLY and CDR2 FYNNEI. The CDR3 loop is CASALSGANVLTF. The CDR3 DNA reads as TGTGCCAGCGCACTATCTGGGGCCAACGTCCTGACTTTC.

The CDR3, as DNA: TGTGCTAGTGGTCCTAGCGCTTACAATGAGCAGTTCTTC. Its protein product is CASGPSAYNEQFF. This chain joins TRBV12-5 and TRBJ2-1; D perhaps matches TRBD2 (6 bases). The CDR3 has 13 residues. V lost 5 bases to trimming and J lost 4 bases, with 9 bases between them. CDR1 is LGHNT and CDR2 is FRNRAP in the germline V gene.

The chain joins TRBV2 to TRBJ1-2; D is unclear. This CDR3 has 13 amino acids. The germline gives CDR1 SNHLY, CDR2 FYNNEI. V lost 6 bases and J 8 bases, leaving 16 bases between the germline ends. The CDR3: CASSPSRVGGYTF. CDR3 nucleotides: TGTGCCAGCAGCCCAAGCCGGGTCGGGGGCTACACCTTC.

This clonotype was detected ten times or more. This chain uses TRBV15 with TRBJ2-1, with 10 bases that match TRBD1. CDR3 size: 16 residues. Germline loops: CDR1 LNHNV, CDR2 YYDKDF (reference sequence). With V trimmed by 5 bases and J by 4 bases, 8 bases remained unmatched. The CDR3, as DNA: TGTGCCACCAGCGGCGGGACAGGGGTTTCTTACAATGAGCAGTTCTTC. It encodes CATSGGTGVSYNEQFF. Supplemented by reference TRBV15 and TRBJ2-1, the full variable domain reads DAMVIQNPRYQVTQFGKPVTLSCSQTLNHNVMYWYQQKSSQAPKLLFHYYDKDFNNEADTPDNFQSRRPNTSFCFLDIRSPGLGDTAMYLCATSGGTGVSYNEQFFGPGTRLTVL.

V is TRBV9 and J is TRBJ2-4; 8 bases are a match to TRBD1. Germline CDR1 is SGDLS and CDR2 is YYNGEE. Losses at the gene ends were 3 bases for V and 8 bases for J; bases not matched to a gene: 7. The CDR3 length is 14 residues. The CDR3 coding sequence is TGTGCCAGCAGCGCAAATACAGGGGGTGACATTCAGTACTTC. It yields the protein CASSANTGGDIQYF.

The genes are TRBV7-9 and TRBJ2-1; the D gene could be TRBD1 or TRBD2 (6 bases each). Deletions cut 1 base from V and 8 bases from J, with 15 bases between. CDR1 and CDR2 from the germline V gene are SEHNR and FQNEAQ (reference sequence). This CDR3 region has 15 residues. CDR3 in amino acids: CASSLGQGRTDEQFF. The DNA for the CDR3 is TGTGCCAGCAGCTTAGGGCAGGGGAGGACGGATGAGCAGTTCTTC.